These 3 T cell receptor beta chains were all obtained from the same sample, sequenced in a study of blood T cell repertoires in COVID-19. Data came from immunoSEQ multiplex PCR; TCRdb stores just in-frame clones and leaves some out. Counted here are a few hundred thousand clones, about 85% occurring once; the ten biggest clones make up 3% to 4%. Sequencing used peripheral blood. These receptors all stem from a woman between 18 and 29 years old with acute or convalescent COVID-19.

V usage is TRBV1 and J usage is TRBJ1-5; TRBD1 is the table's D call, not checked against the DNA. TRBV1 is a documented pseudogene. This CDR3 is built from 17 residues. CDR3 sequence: CTSSHPSQDSENQPQHF. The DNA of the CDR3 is TGCACCAGCAGCCATCCGTCTCAGGACAGTGAAAACCAGCCCCAGCATTTT.

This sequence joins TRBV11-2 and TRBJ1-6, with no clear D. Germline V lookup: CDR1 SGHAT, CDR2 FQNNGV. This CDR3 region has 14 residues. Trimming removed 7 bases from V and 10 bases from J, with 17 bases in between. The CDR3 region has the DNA TGTGCCAGCACCGGGAGAGCCGCCAGGTCACCCCTCCACTTT. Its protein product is CASTGRAARSPLHF. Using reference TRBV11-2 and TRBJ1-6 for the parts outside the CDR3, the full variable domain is EAGVAQSPRYKIIEKRQSVAFWCNPISGHATLYWYQQILGQGPKLLIQFQNNGVVDDSQLPKDRFSAERLKGVDSTLKIQPAKLEDSAVYLCASTGRAARSPLHFGNGTRLTVT.

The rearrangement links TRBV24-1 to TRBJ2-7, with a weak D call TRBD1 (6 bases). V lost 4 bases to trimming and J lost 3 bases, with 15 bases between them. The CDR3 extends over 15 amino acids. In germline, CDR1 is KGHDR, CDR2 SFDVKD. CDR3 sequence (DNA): TGTGCCACCAGTGAGGGATCAGGGGAGATCTACGAGCAGTACTTC. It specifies CATSEGSGEIYEQYF.